These 8 T cell receptor beta chains originate from one sample sequenced in a study of human T cells and chemical hapten exposure. One entry per CDR3 protein, called by TCRdb with MiXCR from the RACE reads. The profile shows around 60,000 distinct CDR3 sequences, about 6.7% of them singletons. The time point denotes: pre-sensitization, week 0. Treatment given: therapeutic diphenylcyclopropenone sensitization with weekly scalp DPC. This specimen was whole blood, taken in connection with sensitization to the hapten diphenylcyclopropenone (DPC). These receptors all come from a woman in her twenties or thirties with alopecia areata. Some clones in this sample may be carry-over from other donors' samples.

This clonotype was found many times. This rearrangement joins TRBV10-1 to TRBJ2-3; weak D call: TRBD2 (6 bases). V lost 0 bases and J 4 bases, leaving 8 bases between the germline ends. The CDR3 runs 14 residues. The germline V gene has CDR1 WNHNN and CDR2 SYGVQD (reference sequence). The CDR3 DNA reads as TGCGCCAGCAGTGAGTCTAGCGGCTCAGATACGCAGTATTTT. Amino acid sequence: CASSESSGSDTQYF.

The rearrangement uses TRBV6-5 and TRBJ1-5; 11 positions agree with TRBD1. Losses at the gene ends were 4 bases for V and 3 bases for J; bases not matched to a gene: 2. Germline CDR1 reads MNHEY; CDR2 reads SVGAGI. The CDR3 runs to 15 residues. The CDR3 nucleotides are TGTGCCAGCAGTTCGGGACAGGGGGTCAATCAGCCCCAGCATTTT. Translation: CASSSGQGVNQPQHF.

This clonotype was picked up many times. This chain connects TRBV25-1 to TRBJ2-3; no reliable D call. The CDR3 runs 17 residues. The germline V gene encodes CDR1 MGHDK and CDR2 SYGVNS. Trimming stripped 2 bases from V and 3 bases from J, with 18 bases between. CDR3 loop: CASSERTSFGGTDTQYF. CDR3 in DNA: TGTGCCAGCAGTGAAAGGACGTCCTTCGGCGGTACAGATACGCAGTATTTT. Supplemented by reference TRBV25-1 and TRBJ2-3, the full variable domain reads EADIYQTPRYLVIGTGKKITLECSQTMGHDKMYWYQQDPGMELHLIHYSYGVNSTEKGDLSSESTVSRIRTEHFPLTLESARPSHTSQYLCASSERTSFGGTDTQYFGPGTRLTVL.

V and J are TRBV29-1 and TRBJ2-5; D may be TRBD1 or TRBD2 (6 bases each). V shed 6 bases and J shed 3 bases, with 14 bases lying between them. CDR1 and CDR2 from the germline V gene are SQVTM and ANQGSEA. The CDR3 loop spans 13 amino acids. The CDR3 DNA reads as TGCAGCGTACGGGGGCATCAGAAAGAGACCCAGTACTTC. Translating gives CSVRGHQKETQYF.

This clonotype has just a few counts. The chain carries TRBV11-2 and TRBJ2-2; D is ambiguous. This CDR3 comprises 16 residues. CDR1 and CDR2 (germline): SGHAT, FQNNGV. Trimming shortened V by 1 base and J by 4 bases, and 13 bases separated the two germline ends. The chain's CDR3 is CASSLVGGSVTGELFF. CDR3 coding DNA: TGTGCCAGCAGCTTAGTTGGTGGGTCGGTCACCGGGGAGCTGTTTTTT.

This clonotype was found many times. The chain combines TRBV3-1 with TRBJ2-5; D uncertain. V lost 4 bases to trimming and J lost 2 bases, with 5 bases between them. From germline, CDR1 is LGHDT and CDR2 YNNKEL (reference sequence). This CDR3 has 12 amino acids. The CDR3 spells CASSPRQETQYF. The DNA of the CDR3 is TGTGCCAGCAGCCCCCGGCAAGAGACCCAGTACTTC.

This clonotype was seen a few times. The CDR3 DNA sequence: TGTGCCAGTAACCCCCGACAGGCCATTAACTATGGCTACACCTTC. Protein sequence: CASNPRQAINYGYTF. This chain uses TRBV19 with TRBJ1-2; D is possibly TRBD1 (6 bases). The CDR3 spans 15 residues. CDR1 and CDR2 from the germline V gene are LNHDA and SQIVND (reference sequence). V lost 7 bases, J lost 1 base, and 16 bases lay in between.

This clonotype was recorded many times. This sequence joins TRBV2 and TRBJ2-3, with 9 positions matching TRBD1. CDR1 is SNHLY, CDR2 FYNNEI, per germline. CDR3 length: 16 residues. The V and J ends lost 5 bases and 4 bases, in that order; junction bases with no gene match: 10. The CDR3 bases are TGTGCCAGCAGTCCCCCGGGACAGGGTGGTGCAGATACGCAGTATTTT. Translation: CASSPPGQGGADTQYF. The variable domain in full, completed from reference TRBV2 and TRBJ2-3, reads EPEVTQTPSHQVTQMGQEVILRCVPISNHLYFYWYRQILGQKVEFLVSFYNNEISEKSEIFDDQFSVERPDGSNFTLKIRSTKLEDSAMYFCASSPPGQGGADTQYFGPGTRLTVL.